This T cell receptor beta chain comes out of a study of shared clonotypes between healthy human individuals. In regard to this clone: Its target is not known.

The study's findings and limits: The study found lower generation probabilities in non-shared clonotypes than in those shared by all four donors.

V lost 6 bases and J lost 5, with 8 bases in between. The CDR3 totals 13 residues. The germline CDR1 and CDR2 sequences are MNHEY and SVGAGI. CD4+ cells underwent separation, giving CD45RA+ naive and CD45RA-negative memory subsets. TCRdb's table, derived via immunoSEQ multiplex PCR, lists solely in-frame clones and lacks some. There are over 2 million clones in the sample; 85% to 95% occur only once, and 0.13% lies in the top ten. The clonotype was recovered from a man aged 18 to 30 in good health. V gene TRBV6-5 combines with J gene TRBJ1-6, with a possible D match to TRBD1 (5 bases). The sample taken for sequencing was naive CD4+ T cells sorted from blood. Described subset: CD45RA+ positively selected. This chain's CDR3 is CASRGPNNSPLHF. Here the CDR3 DNA reads TGTGCCAGCAGGGGACCGAATAATTCACCCCTCCACTTT.